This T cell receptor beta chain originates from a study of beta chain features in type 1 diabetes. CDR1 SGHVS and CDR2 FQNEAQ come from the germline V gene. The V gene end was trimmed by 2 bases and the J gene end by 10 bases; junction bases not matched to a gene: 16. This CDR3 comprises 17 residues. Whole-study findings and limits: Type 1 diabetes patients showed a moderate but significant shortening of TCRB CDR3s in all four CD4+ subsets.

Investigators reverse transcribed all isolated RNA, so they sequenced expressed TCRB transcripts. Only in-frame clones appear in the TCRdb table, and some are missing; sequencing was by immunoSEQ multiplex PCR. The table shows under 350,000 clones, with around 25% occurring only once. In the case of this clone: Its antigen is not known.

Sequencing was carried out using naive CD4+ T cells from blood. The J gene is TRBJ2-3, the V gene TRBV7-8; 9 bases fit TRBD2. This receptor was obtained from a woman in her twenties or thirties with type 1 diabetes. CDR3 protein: CASSLWGAAGGVESQYF. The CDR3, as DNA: TGTGCCAGCAGCTTATGGGGGGCAGCGGGAGGAGTAGAGTCGCAGTATTTT.